This TCR beta chain was retrieved from a study of shared clonotypes between healthy human individuals. In the case of this clone: Its antigen is unknown.

Clones were sequenced by immunoSEQ multiplex PCR, and TCRdb holds only the in-frame ones, with some missing. The profile shows around 180,000 clones, roughly 91% of them singletons. Study-level findings and limits: The researchers took only blood, and tissue repertoires probably look different. Rarefaction demonstrated incomplete sorted-subset sequencing despite large depth.

Germline CDR1 KGHSH, CDR2 LQKENI. With 5 bases clipped from V and 4 bases from J, the junction kept 3 bases outside the gene matches. The CDR3 spans 14 residues. CD45RA-negative memory and CD45RA+ naive subsets were split from the CD4+ cells. The sequence came from a woman aged 25 to 39 in good health. The chain couples TRBV18 to TRBJ2-7; 12 positions match TRBD2. The sample consisted of naive CD4+ T cells sorted from blood. Subset here: CD45RA+ positively selected. CDR3 region: CASSETSGSYEQYF. In nucleotides, the CDR3 is TGTGCCAGCTCAGAGACTAGCGGGAGTTACGAGCAGTACTTC.